This TCR beta chain was observed in a study of T cell repertoires in cytomegalovirus infection. Across the study: It can be stated that public TCR beta signatures indicated CMV infection as well as a matching HLA type.

Germline-derived CDR1 and CDR2 are SGDLS and YYNGEE. The ends lost 4 bases at V and 3 bases at J; junction bases unmatched: 11. There are 17 residues in the CDR3. General study findings and limits: The ex vivo response showed dominance by HLA-C-restricted CMV-specific TCR beta clonotypes.

TCRdb redid the calling of the reads with MiXCR, one entry per CDR3 protein. The sample shows hundreds of thousands of distinct CDR3 sequences, approximately 32% of them seen only once. On this clonotype: Its target is not known.

The chain employs TRBV9 and TRBJ2-2; TRBD2 matches at 8 bases. The starting material was cultured CD8+ T cells from PBMCs, obtained from culture after CMV antigen stimulation. The TCR sequence derives from a human donor in good health (CMV status not recorded). Some clones in this sample may be carry-over from other donors' samples. CDR3 region: CASSLGAAGAYTGELFF. In DNA, the CDR3 is TGTGCCAGCAGCTTAGGGGCAGCGGGGGCCTACACCGGGGAGCTGTTTTTT.